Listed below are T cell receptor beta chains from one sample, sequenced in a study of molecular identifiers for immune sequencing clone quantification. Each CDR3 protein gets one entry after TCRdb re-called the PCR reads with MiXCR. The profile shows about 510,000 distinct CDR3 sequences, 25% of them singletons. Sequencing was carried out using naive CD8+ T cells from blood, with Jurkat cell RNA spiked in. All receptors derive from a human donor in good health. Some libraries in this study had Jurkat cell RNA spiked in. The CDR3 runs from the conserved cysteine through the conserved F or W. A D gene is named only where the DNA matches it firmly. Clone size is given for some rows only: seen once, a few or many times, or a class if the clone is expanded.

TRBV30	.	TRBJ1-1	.	TGTGCCTTAATTATTTTGGACACTGAAGCTTTCTTT	CALIILDTEAFF
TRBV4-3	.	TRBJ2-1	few	TGCGCCAGCAGCCAGGAACGACGAGCCTACAATGAGCAGTTCTTC	CASSQERRAYNEQFF
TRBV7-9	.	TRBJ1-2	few	TGTGCCAGCAGCTTCCCCGGGGGGGGAAATGGCTACACCTTC	CASSFPGGGNGYTF
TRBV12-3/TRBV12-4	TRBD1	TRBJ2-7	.	TGTGCCAGCAGTTTGTGGGACAGGGGTGACCACGAGCAGTACTTC	CASSLWDRGDHEQYF
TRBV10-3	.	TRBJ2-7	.	TGTGCCATCAGTGGGACACTTGTCCCCTACGAGCAGTACTTC	CAISGTLVPYEQYF
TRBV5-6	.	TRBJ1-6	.	TGTGCCAGCAGCGCAGTCATGAGTTCACCCCTCCACTTT	CASSAVMSSPLHF
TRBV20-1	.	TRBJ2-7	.	TGCAGTGCGGACTACCCCGGACGGCGGGTGAACGAGCAGTACTTC	CSADYPGRRVNEQYF
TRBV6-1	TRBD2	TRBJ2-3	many	TGTGCCAGCAGTGAAGCGCTAGCGGGGGGCACAGATACGCAGTATTTT	CASSEALAGGTDTQYF
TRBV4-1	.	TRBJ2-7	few	TGCGCCAGCAGCCAAGGAGGGAGCCTGGCCAACTACGAGCAGTACTTC	CASSQGGSLANYEQYF
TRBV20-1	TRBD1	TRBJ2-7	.	TGCAGTGCTAGGGCCCTAGGGACAGGGAGCGAGCAGTACTTC	CSARALGTGSEQYF
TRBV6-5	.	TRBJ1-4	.	TGTGCCAGCAGTTCGCCAACCGAAGGGCCCCTTAATGAAAAACTGCTTTTT	CASSSPTEGPLNEKLLF
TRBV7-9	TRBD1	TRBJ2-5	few	TGTGCCAGCAGCACCTCGACAGGGGGCTTTTGGGAGACCCAGTACTTC	CASSTSTGGFWETQYF
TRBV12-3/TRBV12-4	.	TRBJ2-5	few	TGTGCCAGCAGCGTTCACCCGCCCGGGGTTGGAGAGACCCAGTACTTC	CASSVHPPGVGETQYF
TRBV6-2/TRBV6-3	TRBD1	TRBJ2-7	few	TGTGCCAGCAGTTGGACAGGGTGGCAAGAGCAGTACTTC	CASSWTGWQEQYF
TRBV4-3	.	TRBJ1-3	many	TGCGCCAGCAGCCAAGATTGGAGCTCTGGAAACACCATATATTTT	CASSQDWSSGNTIYF
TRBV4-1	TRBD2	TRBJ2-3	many	TGCGCCAGCAGCCCCGCGGGCGGGGGTACAGATACGCAGTATTTT	CASSPAGGGTDTQYF
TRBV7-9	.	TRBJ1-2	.	TGTGCCAGCAGTGACTTGGCAGGGAACTTTTATGGCTACACCTTC	CASSDLAGNFYGYTF
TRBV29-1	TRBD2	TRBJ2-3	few	TGCAGCGTTGCGACTGGACTAGCGGGGGTAAGCACAGATACGCAGTATTTT	CSVATGLAGVSTDTQYF
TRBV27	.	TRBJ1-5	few	TGTGCCAGCAGTTTATACTTTGGTCAGCCCCAGCATTTT	CASSLYFGQPQHF
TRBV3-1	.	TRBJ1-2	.	TGTGCCAGCAGCCAAGTAATAGAAGGGACAACTACTAACTACGGCTACACCTTC	CASSQVIEGTTTNYGYTF
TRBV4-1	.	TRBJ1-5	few	TGCGCCAGCAGCCTGGGACCGTTTAGCAATCAGCCCCAGCATTTT	CASSLGPFSNQPQHF
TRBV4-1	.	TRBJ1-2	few	TGCGCCAGCAGCCAAGATCCGACAGTAGTCGGCTACACCTTC	CASSQDPTVVGYTF